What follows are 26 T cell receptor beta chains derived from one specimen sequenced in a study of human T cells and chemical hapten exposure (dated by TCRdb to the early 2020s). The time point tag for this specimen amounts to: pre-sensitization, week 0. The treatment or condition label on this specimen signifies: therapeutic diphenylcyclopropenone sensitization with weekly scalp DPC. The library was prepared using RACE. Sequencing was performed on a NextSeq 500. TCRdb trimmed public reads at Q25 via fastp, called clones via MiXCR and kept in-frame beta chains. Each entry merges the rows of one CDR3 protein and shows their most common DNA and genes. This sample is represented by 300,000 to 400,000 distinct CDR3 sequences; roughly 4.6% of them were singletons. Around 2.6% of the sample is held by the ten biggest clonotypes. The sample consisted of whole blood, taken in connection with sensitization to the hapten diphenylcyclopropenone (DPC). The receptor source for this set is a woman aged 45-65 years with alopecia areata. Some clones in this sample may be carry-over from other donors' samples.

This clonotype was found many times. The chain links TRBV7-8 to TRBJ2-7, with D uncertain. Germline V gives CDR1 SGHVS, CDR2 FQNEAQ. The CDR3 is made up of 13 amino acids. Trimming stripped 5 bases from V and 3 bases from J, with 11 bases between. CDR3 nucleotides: TGTGCCAGCAGCCCGGGTCCTCTCTACGAGCAGTACTTC. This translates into CASSPGPLYEQYF. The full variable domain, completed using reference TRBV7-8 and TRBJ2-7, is GAGVSQSPRYKVAKRGQDVALRCDPISGHVSLFWYQQALGQGPEFLTYFQNEAQLDKSGLPSDRFFAERPEGSVSTLKIQRTQQEDSAVYLCASSPGPLYEQYFGPGTRLTVT.

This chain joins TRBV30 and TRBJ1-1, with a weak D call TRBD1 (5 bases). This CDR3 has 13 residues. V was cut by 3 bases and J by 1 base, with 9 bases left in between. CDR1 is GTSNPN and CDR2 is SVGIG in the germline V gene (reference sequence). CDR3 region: CAWRWGSNTEAFF. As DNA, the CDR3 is TGTGCCTGGAGATGGGGGTCGAACACTGAAGCTTTCTTT.

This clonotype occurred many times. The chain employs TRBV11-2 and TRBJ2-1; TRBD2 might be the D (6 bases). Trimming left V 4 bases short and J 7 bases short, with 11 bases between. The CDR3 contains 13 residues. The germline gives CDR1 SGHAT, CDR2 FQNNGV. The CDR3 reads CASSSGRENEQFF. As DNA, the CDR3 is TGTGCCAGCAGCTCCGGGAGAGAGAATGAGCAGTTCTTC.

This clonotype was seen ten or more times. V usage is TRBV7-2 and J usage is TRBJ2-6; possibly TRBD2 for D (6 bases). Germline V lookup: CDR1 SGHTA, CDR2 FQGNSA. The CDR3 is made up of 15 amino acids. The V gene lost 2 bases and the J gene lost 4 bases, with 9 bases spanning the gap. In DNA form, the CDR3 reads TGTGCCAGCAGCTTAACGGGGGTCGGGGCCAACGTCCTGACTTTC. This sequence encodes CASSLTGVGANVLTF.

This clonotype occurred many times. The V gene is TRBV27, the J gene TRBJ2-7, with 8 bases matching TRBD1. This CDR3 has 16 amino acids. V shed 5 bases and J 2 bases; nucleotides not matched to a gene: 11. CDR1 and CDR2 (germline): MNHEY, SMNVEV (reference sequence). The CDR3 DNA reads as TGTGCCAGCAGTGCCCTATACCGGGACAGGCCCTACGAGCAGTACTTC. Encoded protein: CASSALYRDRPYEQYF.

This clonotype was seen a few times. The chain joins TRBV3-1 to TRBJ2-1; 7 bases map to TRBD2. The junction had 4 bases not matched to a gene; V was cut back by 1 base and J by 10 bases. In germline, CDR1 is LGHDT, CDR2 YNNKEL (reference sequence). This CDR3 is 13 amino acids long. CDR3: CASSQAPGGEQFF. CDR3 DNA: TGTGCCAGCAGCCAAGCCCCGGGGGGAGAGCAGTTCTTC.

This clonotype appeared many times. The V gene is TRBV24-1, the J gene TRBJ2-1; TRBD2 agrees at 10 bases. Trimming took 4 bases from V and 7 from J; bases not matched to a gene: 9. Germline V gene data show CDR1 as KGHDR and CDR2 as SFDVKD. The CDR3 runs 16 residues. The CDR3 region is CATSESSGGKRNEQFF. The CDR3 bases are TGTGCCACCAGTGAGTCTAGCGGGGGAAAACGGAATGAGCAGTTCTTC.

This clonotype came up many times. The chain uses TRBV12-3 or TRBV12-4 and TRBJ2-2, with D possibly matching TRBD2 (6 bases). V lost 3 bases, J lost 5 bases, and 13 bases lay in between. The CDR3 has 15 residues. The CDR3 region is CASSLGLINTGELFF. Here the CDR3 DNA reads TGTGCCAGCAGTTTGGGACTCATTAATACCGGGGAGCTGTTTTTT.

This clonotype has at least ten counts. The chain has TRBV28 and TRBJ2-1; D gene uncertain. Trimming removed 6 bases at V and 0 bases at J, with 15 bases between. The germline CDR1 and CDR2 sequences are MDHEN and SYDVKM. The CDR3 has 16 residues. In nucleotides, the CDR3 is TGTGCCAGCAGCAACACTCCTGGGATCTCCTACAATGAGCAGTTCTTC. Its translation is CASSNTPGISYNEQFF. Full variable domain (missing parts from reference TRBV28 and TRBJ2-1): DVKVTQSSRYLVKRTGEKVFLECVQDMDHENMFWYRQDPGLGLRLIYFSYDVKMKEKGDIPEGYSVSREKKERFSLILESASTNQTSMYLCASSNTPGISYNEQFFGPGTRLTVL.

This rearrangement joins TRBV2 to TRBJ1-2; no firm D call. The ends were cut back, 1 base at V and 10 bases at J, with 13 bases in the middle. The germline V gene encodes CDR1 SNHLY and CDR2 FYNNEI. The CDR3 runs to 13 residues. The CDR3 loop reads CASSEGYAGHYTF. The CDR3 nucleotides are TGTGCCAGCAGTGAAGGTTACGCGGGCCACTACACCTTC.

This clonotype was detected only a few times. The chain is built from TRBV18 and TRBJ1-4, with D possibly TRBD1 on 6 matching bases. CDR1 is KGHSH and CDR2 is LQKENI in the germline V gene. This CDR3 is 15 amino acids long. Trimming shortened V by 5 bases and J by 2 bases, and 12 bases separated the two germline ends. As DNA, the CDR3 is TGTGCCAGCTCAAGGAGGGGGAGTACTAATGAAAAACTGTTTTTT. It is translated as CASSRRGSTNEKLFF.

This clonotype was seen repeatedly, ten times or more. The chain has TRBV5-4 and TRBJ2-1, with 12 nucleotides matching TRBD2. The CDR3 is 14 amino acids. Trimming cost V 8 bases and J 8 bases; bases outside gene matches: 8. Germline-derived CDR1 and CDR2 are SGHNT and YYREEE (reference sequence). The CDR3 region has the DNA TGTGCCAGTGCCCTAGCGGGGGGGCGCGATGAGCAGTTCTTC. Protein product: CASALAGGRDEQFF.

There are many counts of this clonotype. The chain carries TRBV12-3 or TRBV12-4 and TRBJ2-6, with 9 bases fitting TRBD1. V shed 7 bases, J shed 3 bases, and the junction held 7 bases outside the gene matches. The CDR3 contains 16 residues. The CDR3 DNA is TGTGCCAGCAATTCACAGGGGGCCAGTGGGGCCAACGTCCTGACTTTC. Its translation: CASNSQGASGANVLTF.

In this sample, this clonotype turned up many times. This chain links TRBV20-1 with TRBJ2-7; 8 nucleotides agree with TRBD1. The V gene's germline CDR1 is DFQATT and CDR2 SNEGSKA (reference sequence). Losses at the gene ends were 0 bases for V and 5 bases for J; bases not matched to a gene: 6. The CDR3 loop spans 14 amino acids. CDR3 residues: CSAREGQAMNEQYF. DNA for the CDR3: TGCAGTGCTAGAGAGGGACAGGCGATGAACGAGCAGTACTTC.

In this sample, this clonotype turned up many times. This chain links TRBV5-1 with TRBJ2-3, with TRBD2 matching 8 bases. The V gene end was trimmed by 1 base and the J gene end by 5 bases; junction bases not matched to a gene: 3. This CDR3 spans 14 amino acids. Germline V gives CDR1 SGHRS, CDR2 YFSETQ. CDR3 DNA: TGCGCCAGCAGCTTGAGCGGGAGCTTAGATACGCAGTATTTT. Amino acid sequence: CASSLSGSLDTQYF.

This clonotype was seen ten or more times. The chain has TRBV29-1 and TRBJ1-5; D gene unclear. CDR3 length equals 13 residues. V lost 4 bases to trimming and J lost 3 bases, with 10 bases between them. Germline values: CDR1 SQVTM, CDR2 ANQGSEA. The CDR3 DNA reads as TGCAGCGTTGTAGGGCAGCCCAATCAGCCCCAGCATTTT. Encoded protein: CSVVGQPNQPQHF.

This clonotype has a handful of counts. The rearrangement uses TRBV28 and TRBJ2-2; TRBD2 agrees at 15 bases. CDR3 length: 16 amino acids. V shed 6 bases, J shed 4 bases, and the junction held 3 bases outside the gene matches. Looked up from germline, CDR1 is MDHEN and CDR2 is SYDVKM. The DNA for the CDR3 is TGTGCCAGCAGATTGGGACTAGCGGGAGGCACCGGGGAGCTGTTTTTT. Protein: CASRLGLAGGTGELFF.

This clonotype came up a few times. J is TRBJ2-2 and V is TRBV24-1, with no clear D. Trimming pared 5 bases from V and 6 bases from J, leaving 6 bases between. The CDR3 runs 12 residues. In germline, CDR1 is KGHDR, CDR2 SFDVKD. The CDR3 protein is CATSVFSGELFF. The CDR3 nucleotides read TGTGCCACCAGTGTTTTTTCCGGGGAGCTGTTTTTT.

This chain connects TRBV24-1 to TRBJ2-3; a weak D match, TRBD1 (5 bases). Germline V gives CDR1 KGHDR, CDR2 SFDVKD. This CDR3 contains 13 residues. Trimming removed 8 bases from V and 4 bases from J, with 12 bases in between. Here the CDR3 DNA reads TGTGCCACCAAGGGTGTGGGGCCAGATACGCAGTATTTT. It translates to CATKGVGPDTQYF.

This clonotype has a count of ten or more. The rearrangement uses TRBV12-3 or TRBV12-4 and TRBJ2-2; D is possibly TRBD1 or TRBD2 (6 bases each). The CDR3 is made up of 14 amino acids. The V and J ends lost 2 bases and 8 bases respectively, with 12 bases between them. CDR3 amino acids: CASSLFQGTGELFF. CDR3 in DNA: TGTGCCAGCAGTTTATTCCAGGGGACTGGGGAGCTGTTTTTT.

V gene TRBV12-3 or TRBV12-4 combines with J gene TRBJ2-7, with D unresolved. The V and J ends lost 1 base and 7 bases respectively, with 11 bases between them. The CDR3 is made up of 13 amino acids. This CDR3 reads CASSLGILGEQYF. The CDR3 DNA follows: TGTGCCAGCAGTTTAGGGATCTTGGGGGAGCAGTACTTC.

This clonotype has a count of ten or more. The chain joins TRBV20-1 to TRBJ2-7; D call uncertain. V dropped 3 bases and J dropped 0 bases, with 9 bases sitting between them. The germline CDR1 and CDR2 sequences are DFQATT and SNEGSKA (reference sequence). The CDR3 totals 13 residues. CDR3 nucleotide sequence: TGCAGTGCTAGGGGTCAGAGCTCCTACGAGCAGTACTTC. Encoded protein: CSARGQSSYEQYF.

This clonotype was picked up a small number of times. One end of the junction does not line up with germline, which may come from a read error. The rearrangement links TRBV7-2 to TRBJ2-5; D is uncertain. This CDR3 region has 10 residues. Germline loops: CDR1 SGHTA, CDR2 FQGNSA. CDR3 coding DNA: TGTGCCAGCTCCTCTAGGACCCCCACCTTC. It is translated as CASSSRTPTF.

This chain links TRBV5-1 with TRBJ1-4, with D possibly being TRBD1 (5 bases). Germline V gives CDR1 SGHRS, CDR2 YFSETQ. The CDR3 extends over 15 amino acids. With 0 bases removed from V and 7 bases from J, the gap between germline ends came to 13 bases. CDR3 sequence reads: CASSLEVAGGEKLFF. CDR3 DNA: TGCGCCAGCAGCTTGGAGGTTGCCGGGGGTGAAAAACTGTTTTTT.

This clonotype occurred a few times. The chain's CDR3 is CAISREVGVNTEAFF. The CDR3 coding sequence is TGTGCCATCAGCCGCGAGGTGGGGGTGAACACTGAAGCTTTCTTT. J is TRBJ1-1 and V is TRBV10-3; D possibly corresponds to TRBD1 (5 bases). CDR3 size: 15 residues. V was shortened by 6 bases and J by 0 bases, with 14 bases between the two germline ends. Germline CDR1 ENHRY, CDR2 SYGVKD.

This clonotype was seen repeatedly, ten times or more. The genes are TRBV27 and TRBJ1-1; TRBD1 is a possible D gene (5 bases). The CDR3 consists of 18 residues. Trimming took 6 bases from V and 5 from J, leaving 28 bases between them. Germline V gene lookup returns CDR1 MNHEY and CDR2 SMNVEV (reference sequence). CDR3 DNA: TGTGCCAGCAGGCCCCATTTAGTGGGGAGGGGTGGAGTAACTGAAGCTTTCTTT. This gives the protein CASRPHLVGRGGVTEAFF.